One sample yielded the 26 T cell receptor beta chains listed below, sequenced in a study of blood T cell repertoires in COVID-19 (dated by TCRdb to 2019 to 2021). The library was generated by the immunoSEQ multiplex PCR assay. Imported from immuneACCESS, the table was reduced by TCRdb to in-frame sequences with V and J called. These copies leave out some clones; in studies compared against another copy, an unresolved V gene accounts for under half, and the cause of the remainder is not known. The sample table holds roughly 190,000 clones, of which over 70% were seen once. Jointly, the top ten make up 2.5% to 3.5% of the sample. What was sequenced was peripheral blood. Every receptor here comes from a man in his fifties or sixties with active or convalescent COVID-19.

This clone was detected only once. This chain uses TRBV6-5 with TRBJ2-7, with D tentatively TRBD1 (6 bases). The V gene's germline CDR1 is MNHEY and CDR2 SVGAGI. V lost 0 bases and J 0 bases, leaving 9 bases between the germline ends. This CDR3 is 15 amino acids long. DNA of the CDR3: TGTGCCAGCAGTTACTCGGGACACATCTCCTACGAGCAGTACTTC. This sequence encodes CASSYSGHISYEQYF.

A single count supports this clone. The V and J genes are TRBV5-6 and TRBJ1-4; no reliable D call. CDR3 size: 14 residues. The ends were cut back, 4 bases at V and 4 bases at J, with 11 bases in the middle. CDR1 SGHDT and CDR2 YYEEEE come from the germline V gene. The CDR3 protein is CASSPTSGNEKLFF. The DNA for the CDR3 is TGTGCCAGCAGCCCGACTTCGGGTAATGAAAAACTGTTTTTT.

The chain combines TRBV3-1 (or the pseudogene TRBV3-2) with TRBJ1-5, with unresolved D. Trimming removed 0 bases at V and 2 bases at J, with 11 bases between. This CDR3 spans 16 amino acids. CDR1 is LGHDT, CDR2 YNNKEL, per germline (reference sequence). The CDR3 bases are TGTGCCAGCAGCCAAGATCCTGGCGGGCGCAATCAGCCCCAGCATTTT. Its protein is CASSQDPGGRNQPQHF.

The J gene is TRBJ2-7, the V gene TRBV6-1, with 8 bases lining up with TRBD2. Germline values: CDR1 MNHNS, CDR2 SASEGT. The length of the CDR3 is 14 residues. After removal of 3 bases from V and 3 bases from J, the junction contained 4 bases not matched to a gene. The CDR3 loop is CASSEGTSGYEQYF. The CDR3 nucleotides read TGTGCCAGCAGTGAGGGGACTAGTGGCTACGAGCAGTACTTC.

This chain connects TRBV7-9 to TRBJ2-4; tentative D call: TRBD1 (6 bases). With 1 base removed from V and 1 base from J, the gap between germline ends came to 14 bases. The CDR3 extends over 17 amino acids. Germline CDR1 SEHNR, CDR2 FQNEAQ (reference sequence). The CDR3, as DNA: TGTGCCAGCAGCTTAGTTTCCTCAGGGGAGGCCAAAAACATTCAGTACTTC. This sequence encodes CASSLVSSGEAKNIQYF.

The chain combines TRBV6-4 with TRBJ1-1; no reliable D call. Germline values: CDR1 MRHNA, CDR2 SNTAGT. The CDR3 extends over 13 amino acids. Trimming shortened V by 6 bases and J by 4 bases, and 12 bases separated the two germline ends. Written as DNA, the CDR3 is TGTGCCAGCAGCTTGAAAGAGGGCACTGAAGCTTTCTTT. It specifies CASSLKEGTEAFF.

The chain is built from TRBV4-3 and TRBJ1-4, with 9 bases identical to TRBD1. The V gene's germline CDR1 is LGHNA and CDR2 YSLEER. Trimming removed 5 bases from V and 8 bases from J; junction bases left unmatched: 12. The CDR3 is made up of 16 amino acids. CDR3 loop: CASSAGTGTGEEKLFF. For the CDR3, the DNA is TGCGCCAGCAGCGCGGGGACAGGGACGGGGGAAGAAAAACTGTTTTTT.

There are a few counts of this clone. The junction shows a germline mismatch at one end, possibly a read error. The CDR3 reads CASSSGRTGEF. The CDR3 bases are TGTGCCAGCAGTTCGGGCCGGACAGGGGAATTT. This sequence joins TRBV28 and TRBJ2-3; TRBD1 agrees at 9 bases. The CDR3 extends over 11 amino acids. In germline, CDR1 is MDHEN, CDR2 SYDVKM.

The gene calls are TRBV20-1 and TRBJ2-7, with TRBD2 as a possible D gene (7 bases). Germline values: CDR1 DFQATT, CDR2 SNEGSKA (reference sequence). The CDR3 extends over 11 amino acids. Trimming took off 6 bases at V and 12 bases at J, with 18 bases between the two ends. The CDR3 DNA reads as TGCAGTGCCCCATCGGGGGGCCCCTTGTACTTC. It translates to CSAPSGGPLYF.

The CDR3, as DNA: TGCAGCGTTGTTGGGGGGGGAGGGAGCACAGATACGCAGTATTTT. Encoded protein: CSVVGGGGSTDTQYF. The rearrangement joins TRBV29-1 to TRBJ2-3, with 7 positions matching TRBD2. The CDR3 is 15 amino acids. V trimming: 4 bases; J trimming: 0 bases; junction bases outside the gene matches: 7. Germline CDR1 and CDR2: SQVTM and ANQGSEA.

This clone was seen once. J is TRBJ1-5 and V is TRBV6-5, with 8 bases that match TRBD1. Germline V CDR1 and CDR2: MNHEY, SVGAGI. V was clipped by 6 bases and J by 5 bases; unmatched bases: 3. The CDR3 runs 13 residues. This CDR3 is CASRATGDQPQHF. CDR3 nucleotides: TGTGCCAGCAGGGCGACAGGGGATCAGCCCCAGCATTTT.

This rearrangement joins TRBV5-1 to TRBJ2-5, with 11 nucleotides matching TRBD2. The CDR3 has 16 amino acids. Germline values: CDR1 SGHRS, CDR2 YFSETQ. The V and J ends lost 2 bases and 7 bases, in that order; junction bases with no gene match: 10. This chain's CDR3 is CASSFLTSGSAGTQYF. The CDR3 DNA follows: TGCGCCAGCAGCTTTTTAACTAGCGGGAGTGCTGGGACCCAGTACTTC.

This clone was seen just once. V is TRBV18 and J is TRBJ2-1; 12 bases align to TRBD2. The length of the CDR3 is 18 residues. V shed 3 bases, J shed 4 bases, and the junction held 10 bases outside the gene matches. CDR1 is KGHSH and CDR2 is LQKENI in the germline V gene. CDR3 residues: CASSPLAGGRLSYNEQFF. CDR3 nucleotides: TGTGCCAGCTCACCCCTAGCGGGAGGGCGATTGTCTTACAATGAGCAGTTCTTC.

V is TRBV9 and J is TRBJ1-1, with unresolved D. Trimming took off 4 bases at V and 6 bases at J, with 13 bases between the two ends. This CDR3 is built from 13 residues. The germline V gene has CDR1 SGDLS and CDR2 YYNGEE. The CDR3 bases are TGTGCCAGCAGCCTAGCGGAGGTCTCTGAAGCTTTCTTT. It specifies CASSLAEVSEAFF.

This chain joins TRBV27 and TRBJ1-1; 7 nucleotides agree with TRBD1. V shed 3 bases, J shed 3 bases, and the junction held 10 bases outside the gene matches. Germline V CDR1 and CDR2: MNHEY, SMNVEV (reference sequence). The CDR3 is made up of 16 amino acids. The CDR3 bases are TGTGCCAGCAGTTTTAAGACAGGGATGTTGGACACTGAAGCTTTCTTT. It is translated as CASSFKTGMLDTEAFF.

The chain has TRBV14 and TRBJ2-7; TRBD2 agrees at 7 bases. J lost 7 bases, V lost 2 bases, and 2 bases had no gene match. Per germline, CDR1 SGHDN and CDR2 FVKESK. This CDR3 is 12 amino acids long. In DNA, the CDR3 is TGTGCCAGCAGCCAACTAGCGGATGAGCAGTACTTC. Protein sequence: CASSQLADEQYF.

The chain couples TRBV2 to TRBJ2-1, with 9 bases identical to TRBD2. The CDR3 runs to 15 residues. The J segment lost 6 bases and the V segment lost 5 bases, leaving 8 bases of the junction unmatched. CDR1 is SNHLY, CDR2 FYNNEI, per germline. The DNA of the CDR3 is TGTGCCAGCAGTTCCTTAGCGGGAGCGGTCAATGAGCAGTTCTTC. This gives the protein CASSSLAGAVNEQFF.

The V call is TRBV7-6, the J call TRBJ1-1; D is unclear. This CDR3 has 15 amino acids. V lost 3 bases to trimming and J lost 1 base, with 12 bases between them. Germline V gene sequence: CDR1 SGHVS, CDR2 FNYEAQ. The CDR3 coding sequence is TGTGCCAGCAGCTTGGCGGACTCCCAGAACACTGAAGCTTTCTTT. Protein: CASSLADSQNTEAFF.

The rearrangement joins TRBV5-1 to TRBJ2-5; 10 positions match TRBD2. V lost 2 bases to trimming and J lost 0 bases; unmatched junction nucleotides: 7. Germline CDR1 SGHRS, CDR2 YFSETQ. The CDR3 has 17 amino acids. In nucleotides, the CDR3 is TGCGCCAGCAGCTTCCCTAGCGGGAGCCCATACCAAGAGACCCAGTACTTC. Protein: CASSFPSGSPYQETQYF.

The chain links TRBV19 to TRBJ1-3; D is undetermined. V dropped 7 bases and J dropped 0 bases, with 4 bases sitting between them. There are 12 residues in the CDR3. Germline V gene data show CDR1 as LNHDA and CDR2 as SQIVND (reference sequence). The CDR3 here is CASMSSGNTIYF. CDR3 nucleotides: TGTGCCAGTATGAGCTCTGGAAACACCATATATTTT.

The rearrangement links TRBV15 to TRBJ2-2; D is perhaps TRBD2 (7 bases). CDR1 and CDR2 (germline): LNHNV, YYDKDF (reference sequence). This CDR3 has 15 amino acids. Trimming took 0 bases from V and 10 from J, leaving 15 bases between them. This CDR3 reads CATSRDAQGRVELFF. The CDR3 DNA follows: TGTGCCACCAGCAGAGATGCCCAGGGGAGGGTGGAGCTGTTTTTT.

DNA of the CDR3: TGTGCCTGGGCCGACACTGAAGCTTTCTTT. The encoded protein is CAWADTEAFF. The chain recombines TRBV30 with TRBJ1-1; no definite D call. The V gene lost 5 bases and the J gene lost 3 bases, with 4 bases spanning the gap. The CDR3 covers 10 residues. Germline-derived CDR1 and CDR2 are GTSNPN and SVGIG (reference sequence).

The V gene is TRBV5-4, the J gene TRBJ1-1, with TRBD1 identical over 10 bases. Germline V lookup: CDR1 SGHNT, CDR2 YYREEE (reference sequence). With 3 bases clipped from V and 5 bases from J, the junction kept 4 bases outside the gene matches. The CDR3 consists of 14 residues. The CDR3: CASSSGQGKTEAFF. The CDR3 DNA reads TGTGCCAGCAGCTCGGGACAGGGGAAGACTGAAGCTTTCTTT.

This sequence joins TRBV6-5 and TRBJ2-5; TRBD1 matches at 7 bases. Trimming took 0 bases from V and 5 from J; bases not matched to a gene: 6. The CDR3 loop spans 15 amino acids. In germline, CDR1 is MNHEY, CDR2 SVGAGI. The CDR3 coding sequence is TGTGCCAGCAGTTACTCGCCAACAGGGGCGGAGACCCAGTACTTC. This gives the protein CASSYSPTGAETQYF.

V and J are TRBV7-9 and TRBJ2-3, with TRBD2 matching over 14 bases. The CDR3 is 18 residues long. After removal of 3 bases from V and 2 bases from J, the junction contained 7 bases not matched to a gene. From germline, CDR1 is SEHNR and CDR2 FQNEAQ (reference sequence). CDR3 DNA: TGTGCCAGCAGCTTGACTAGCGGGAGGGCCTCTAACACAGATACGCAGTATTTT. Protein sequence: CASSLTSGRASNTDTQYF.

The rearrangement uses TRBV27 and TRBJ2-3; D perhaps matches TRBD1 (5 bases). CDR3 size: 15 residues. From germline, CDR1 is MNHEY and CDR2 SMNVEV (reference sequence). V lost 5 bases and J lost 1, with 13 bases in between. CDR3 sequence: CASSPLRAGTDTQYF. CDR3 coding DNA: TGTGCCAGCAGTCCCCTCAGGGCGGGCACAGATACGCAGTATTTT.